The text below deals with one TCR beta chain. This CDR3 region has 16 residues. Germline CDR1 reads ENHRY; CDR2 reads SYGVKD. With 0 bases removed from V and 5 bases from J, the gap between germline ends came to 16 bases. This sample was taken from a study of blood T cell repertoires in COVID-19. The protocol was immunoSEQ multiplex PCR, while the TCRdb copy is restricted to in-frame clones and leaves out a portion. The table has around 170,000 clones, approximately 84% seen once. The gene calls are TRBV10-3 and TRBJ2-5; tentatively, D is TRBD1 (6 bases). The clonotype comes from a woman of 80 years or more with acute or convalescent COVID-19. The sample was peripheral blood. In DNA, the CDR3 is TGTGCCATCAGTGAGTCGGGACACCTCAACAGGGAGACCCAGTACTTC. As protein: CAISESGHLNRETQYF.